This T cell receptor (beta chain) stems from a study of blood T cell repertoires in COVID-19. Participant-given clinical history determined each cohort assignment. CDR3 length: 16 residues. Looked up from germline, CDR1 is MNHEY and CDR2 is SVGEGT. V was pared by 6 bases and J by 3 bases, with 6 bases of the junction left unmatched. Clones were read by immunoSEQ multiplex PCR, and TCRdb kept only the in-frame ones, dropping some. The profile shows about 210,000 clones, around 81% of them singletons. V is TRBV6-2 or TRBV6-3 and J is TRBJ2-3; TRBD2 matches 13 bases. This clonotype was sampled from a woman aged 45-59 years with acute COVID-19. Input material: PBMCs or T cells enriched from blood (not recorded which). The CDR3 loop is CASSPSLAGGTDTQYF. CDR3 sequence (DNA): TGTGCCAGCAGCCCCTCACTAGCGGGAGGGACAGATACGCAGTATTTT.